These 15 T cell receptor beta chains came from one sample sequenced in a study of blood T cell repertoires in COVID-19. The repertoire was sequenced with immunoSEQ multiplex PCR; TCRdb's copy has only in-frame clones and lacks some. This table holds roughly 290,000 clones, approximately 90% found once. Sequenced: PBMCs or T cells enriched from blood (not recorded which). These receptors came from a woman in her forties who had recovered from COVID-19.

The V call is TRBV5-6, the J call TRBJ1-3; D possibly corresponds to TRBD1 (5 bases). CDR3 length: 18 residues. In germline, CDR1 is SGHDT, CDR2 YYEEEE. V was shortened by 0 bases and J by 0 bases, with 16 bases between the two germline ends. The CDR3 coding sequence is TGTGCCAGCAGCTTGGGTTATATACAGGCCCACTCTGGAAACACCATATATTTT. Translated: CASSLGYIQAHSGNTIYF.

This clone was observed a single time. The rearrangement links TRBV6-2 or TRBV6-3 to TRBJ2-3; D not certain. The CDR3 has 13 amino acids. Germline V CDR1 and CDR2: MNHEY, SVGEGT. Deletions cut 0 bases from V and 5 bases from J, with 6 bases between. In DNA, the CDR3 is TGTGCCAGCAGTTACTCGGGCGTAGATACGCAGTATTTT. Its protein product is CASSYSGVDTQYF.

The V gene is TRBV19, the J gene TRBJ1-2; the D is unclear. The CDR3 totals 15 residues. V was shortened by 5 bases and J by 4 bases, with 17 bases between the two germline ends. CDR1 and CDR2 (germline): LNHDA, SQIVND (reference sequence). The CDR3 DNA follows: TGTGCCAGTAGTCCCTCCGGGATCCGAAGCTATGGCTACACCTTC. It yields the protein CASSPSGIRSYGYTF.

The chain employs TRBV19 and TRBJ2-7, with D unclear. V lost 5 bases and J lost 0, with 8 bases in between. The CDR3 has 13 amino acids. Germline V gene lookup returns CDR1 LNHDA and CDR2 SQIVND (reference sequence). The CDR3 coding sequence is TGTGCCAGTAGTTCCGGGTCCTCCTACGAGCAGTACTTC. Its protein is CASSSGSSYEQYF.

This clone was seen only once. As DNA, the CDR3 is TGTGCCAGCAGCCTCGGACGAGCGGGCTCCTACAATGAGCAGTTCTTC. Translation: CASSLGRAGSYNEQFF. The gene calls are TRBV27 and TRBJ2-1; D might be TRBD2 (6 bases). V dropped 6 bases and J dropped 0 bases, with 15 bases sitting between them. The CDR3 sequence is 16 residues long. Germline V lookup: CDR1 MNHEY, CDR2 SMNVEV (reference sequence).

On this clone: A read error may produce the germline difference seen at one junction end. The chain is built from TRBV7-7 and TRBJ2-2, with 13 nucleotides matching TRBD2. The V gene's germline CDR1 is SSHAT and CDR2 FNYEAQ (reference sequence). The CDR3 spans 16 residues. The CDR3 here is CASSTGLAGVSGELFF. CDR3 nucleotides: TGTGCTAGCAGCACAGGACTAGCGGGAGTGTCGGGGGAGCTGTTTTTT.

V usage is TRBV10-3 and J usage is TRBJ1-2, with 10 bases fitting TRBD1. Germline CDR1 and CDR2: ENHRY and SYGVKD. The ends lost 7 bases at V and 4 bases at J; junction bases unmatched: 9. The CDR3 covers 15 residues. The CDR3 region has the DNA TGTGCCATCAAATTCTCCGGGACAGGGGTCTATGGCTACACCTTC. This gives the protein CAIKFSGTGVYGYTF.

This chain's CDR3 is CASSLGAPRTGELFF. The CDR3 nucleotides read TGTGCCAGCAGCTTAGGAGCCCCGAGGACCGGGGAGCTGTTTTTT. This chain links TRBV7-2 with TRBJ2-2; D is ambiguous. The length of the CDR3 is 15 residues. V was shortened by 1 base and J by 5 bases, with 11 bases between the two germline ends. Germline V gene sequence: CDR1 SGHTA, CDR2 FQGNSA.

This clone occurred once. This chain connects TRBV6-6 to TRBJ1-6; TRBD1 matches 9 bases. The ends lost 5 bases at V and 13 bases at J; junction bases unmatched: 15. CDR3 length: 16 amino acids. Germline lookup yields CDR1 MNHNY and CDR2 SVGAGI (reference sequence). The CDR3 sequence is CASSRSGTGTPVPLHF. The CDR3 DNA follows: TGTGCCAGCAGTCGAAGCGGGACAGGGACCCCGGTTCCCCTCCACTTT.

This clone was detected only once. The rearrangement joins TRBV7-9 to TRBJ1-5; weak D call: TRBD1 (5 bases). CDR1 and CDR2 (germline): SEHNR, FQNEAQ (reference sequence). Trimming removed 5 bases at V and 8 bases at J, with 16 bases between. The CDR3 consists of 14 residues. The CDR3 region is CASSDSPVLEPQHF. CDR3 sequence (DNA): TGTGCCAGCAGCGACAGTCCGGTTCTGGAGCCCCAGCATTTT.

This chain joins TRBV27 and TRBJ1-2, with D possibly matching TRBD1 (6 bases). The CDR3 is made up of 14 amino acids. Trimming cost V 9 bases and J 2 bases, with 16 bases left between them. Germline loops: CDR1 MNHEY, CDR2 SMNVEV (reference sequence). The CDR3 region is CASSGGPANYGYTF. DNA of the CDR3: TGTGCCAGTTCGGGGGGGCCAGCAAACTATGGCTACACCTTC.

The rearrangement uses TRBV28 and TRBJ1-3; D possibly corresponds to TRBD1 (6 bases). Germline CDR1 MDHEN, CDR2 SYDVKM. Trimming stripped 8 bases from V and 2 bases from J, with 13 bases between. The CDR3 runs to 14 residues. The CDR3, as DNA: TGTGCCAGCTCCCTAAGACAGGCTGGAAACACCATATATTTT. Protein product: CASSLRQAGNTIYF.

The chain couples TRBV7-9 to TRBJ1-2; 9 nucleotides agree with TRBD1. The CDR3 totals 15 residues. V lost 3 bases to trimming and J lost 3 bases; unmatched junction nucleotides: 5. Germline loops: CDR1 SEHNR, CDR2 FQNEAQ (reference sequence). DNA of the CDR3: TGTGCCAGCAGCTTCACCGGGACAGGGCACTATGGCTACACCTTC. It codes for CASSFTGTGHYGYTF.

The V call is TRBV28, the J call TRBJ2-1; TRBD2 matches at 9 bases. V gave up 4 bases and J gave up 13 bases; unmatched junction bases: 8. Germline CDR1 is MDHEN and CDR2 is SYDVKM. The CDR3 is 13 residues long. This CDR3 is CASSYGGREVQFF. The CDR3 DNA follows: TGTGCCAGCAGTTATGGCGGGAGGGAAGTACAGTTCTTC. The entire variable domain, with the rest obtained from reference TRBV28 and TRBJ2-1, is as follows: DVKVTQSSRYLVKRTGEKVFLECVQDMDHENMFWYRQDPGLGLRLIYFSYDVKMKEKGDIPEGYSVSREKKERFSLILESASTNQTSMYLCASSYGGREVQFFGPGTRLTVL.

The rearrangement uses TRBV18 and TRBJ2-5, with 9 bases fitting TRBD1. Germline loops: CDR1 KGHSH, CDR2 LQKENI. This CDR3 contains 14 residues. After removal of 8 bases from V and 4 bases from J, the junction contained 8 bases not matched to a gene. CDR3 nucleotides: TGTGCCAGCGCGCCCGGGACAGGGAGAGAGACCCAGTACTTC. It translates to CASAPGTGRETQYF.